This T cell receptor beta chain was identified in a study of radiation and T cells in renal cell carcinoma (TCRdb year 2020). About the study as a whole: Samples came from a clinical trial, in which primary renal cell carcinomas received 15 Gy stereotactic body radiation therapy followed by nephrectomy 4 weeks later. TCR beta sequencing covered 55 or so samples in total, comprising around 26 tumors and about 27 peripheral blood samples. In the approximately 53 samples combined, 4,016,671 unique CDR3 nucleotide sequences were found, encoding some 2,500,000 unique CDR3 amino acid sequences.

The CDR3 starts with the cysteine, ends with the phenylalanine, and has 16 residues. Here the CDR3 DNA is all that survives: 48 bases in frame from base 1. V loses 3 bases of germline sequence and J loses 0 bases, and the interval between the two ends is 14 bases. CDR1 and CDR2 are drawn from the germline V gene: KGHSH, LQKENI. The immunoSEQ kit was used, according to the manufacturer's recommendations, to generate TCR beta libraries from genomic DNA. To prepare libraries, a first multiplex PCR with proprietary primers was run, followed by a second PCR that added unique barcodes, and a bead cleanup was done after each round. Each sample batch included a kit-provided positive control reaction and a negative control reaction. The final libraries were assessed on an Agilent 4200 TapeStation D1000 ScreenTape, pooled by volume, and quantified by qPCR. Sequencing was performed on an Illumina NextSeq500 using a MidOutput 150-cycle cartridge, with 156 Read1 cycles, 15 Index1 cycles, and the kit custom primers. The pooled library was loaded at 0.75 to 1 pM with an approximately 21% PhiX control spike-in. Per the original workflow: The vendor-processed data were analyzed in R, and a clonotype was defined as all T cells that share the same CDR3 nucleotide sequence. In the clone abundance analyses, frequencies in each sample were normalized to that sample's 10,000 most abundant clones. Public T cell clones, averaging fewer than five per sample, were removed before analysis. An abundance difference of at least 32-fold between compartments was the criterion for calling clonotypes tumor-enriched or baseline blood-enriched. A beta-binomial differential abundance model was used to identify clonotypes that were expanded or contracted between blood time points. Tumor-blood repertoire similarity was measured with the Baroni-Urbani and Buser coefficient, and groups were compared using two-tailed Wilcoxon tests in R. The clones in this table, taken by TCRdb from immuneACCESS, are in-frame only. Not every clone is retained; where verified, under half of the shortfall comes from an unresolved V gene, and the cause of the rest is unknown. That table is the source of V, J and clone size, and D and trimming were worked out from the DNA. This sample comprises some 75,000 clones, about 81% of them detected only once. In total, the top ten clones hold approximately 6% of the sample.

What the authors observed across the whole study: Blood repertoire dynamics were not followed beyond 4 weeks after treatment. Because no pretreatment tumor biopsies were available, whether clonotypes were present in the tumor at baseline could not be determined. An increase in top tumor clonotypes in blood was observed from baseline to 2 weeks post-radiation, followed by contraction by 4 weeks, which was taken to suggest transient expansion of tumor-resident clones. The single-armed trial design could not address effects of radiation dose or scheduling on the TCR repertoire.

A remark on this clone: This receptor's antigen is unknown. There are no base qualities to consult, and no much larger clone falls within one base.

The time point label, as the study defines it: blood 2 weeks post-SBRT. Read against the paper, the sample's treatment or condition label means: 15 Gy SBRT to primary tumor, nephrectomy 4 weeks later. To track tumor-enriched clonotypes, serial peripheral blood was sampled from radiation-treated patients at baseline and at 2 weeks and 4 weeks after SBRT. Every patient had renal cell carcinoma of clear cell pathology. Genomic DNA for TCR sequencing was prepared using the QIAamp DNA Blood Mini Kit (Qiagen). The analyses included only samples that passed all quality control checks. The receptor was isolated from a man aged 55 to 70 with renal cell carcinoma. The chain is made from TRBV18 and TRBJ1-1, with the D gene not clear enough to name. The source was blood, collected from a patient whose treatment included radiotherapy and nephrectomy. The DNA reads TGTGCCAGCTCACCGGCGGGAGGAGGGCTGAACACTGAAGCTTTCTTT. Its coded protein is CASSPAGGGLNTEAFF.